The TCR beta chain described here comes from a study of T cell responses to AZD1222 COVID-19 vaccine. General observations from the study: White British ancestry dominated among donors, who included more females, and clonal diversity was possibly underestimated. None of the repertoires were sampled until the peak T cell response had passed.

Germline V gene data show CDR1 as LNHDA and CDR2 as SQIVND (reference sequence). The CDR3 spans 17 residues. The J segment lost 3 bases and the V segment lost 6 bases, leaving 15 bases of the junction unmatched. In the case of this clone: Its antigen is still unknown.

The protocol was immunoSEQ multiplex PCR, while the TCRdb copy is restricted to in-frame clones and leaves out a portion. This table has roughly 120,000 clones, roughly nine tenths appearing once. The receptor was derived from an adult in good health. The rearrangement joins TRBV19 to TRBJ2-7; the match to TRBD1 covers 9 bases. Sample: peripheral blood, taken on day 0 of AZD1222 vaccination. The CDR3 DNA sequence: TGTGCCAGTAGGCCAAGGGGGGGGACAGGGTCTGACTACGAGCAGTACTTC. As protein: CASRPRGGTGSDYEQYF. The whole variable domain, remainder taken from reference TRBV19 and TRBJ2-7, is DGGITQSPKYLFRKEGQNVTLSCEQNLNHDAMYWYRQDPGQGLRLIYYSQIVNDFQKGDIAEGYSVSREKKESFPLTVTSAQKNPTAFYLCASRPRGGTGSDYEQYFGPGTRLTVT.